Following are 18 T cell receptor beta chains from one sample sequenced in a study of shared clonotypes between healthy human individuals. TCRdb's copy holds only in-frame clones and misses some; the assay was immunoSEQ multiplex PCR. The table shows 1.5 million to 2.5 million clones, with less than 95% occurring only once. It was CD45RO-negative cells, positively selected for CCR7, that made up naive CD8 cells, with terminally differentiated effector memory CD45RA+ cells excluded. Specimen: naive CD8+ T cells sorted from blood. These TCRs come from a man aged 18 to 29 in good health.

V and J are TRBV5-5 and TRBJ2-7, with D possibly matching TRBD1 (5 bases). Trimming cost V 4 bases and J 6 bases, with 20 bases left between them. Germline V gives CDR1 SGHKS, CDR2 YYEKEE (reference sequence). The CDR3 length is 15 residues. The CDR3 here is CASSENLQGMFEQYF. Here the CDR3 DNA reads TGTGCCAGCAGCGAAAACTTGCAGGGAATGTTCGAGCAGTACTTC.

The gene calls are TRBV4-1 and TRBJ2-3, with D tentatively TRBD2 (5 bases). The CDR3 extends over 14 amino acids. The V and J ends lost 4 bases and 5 bases respectively, with 13 bases between them. Germline V gene data show CDR1 as MGHRA and CDR2 as YSYEKL. CDR3 nucleotides: TGCGCCAGCAGCCTGGGAGTGGGAAAAGATACGCAGTATTTT. Amino acid sequence: CASSLGVGKDTQYF.

V is TRBV6-5 and J is TRBJ1-3; D not certain. V was clipped by 2 bases and J by 2 bases, with 7 bases between them. There are 14 residues in the CDR3. Germline assignment: CDR1 MNHEY and CDR2 SVGAGI. The chain's CDR3 is CASSYRVAGNTIYF. The CDR3 DNA follows: TGTGCCAGCAGTTACCGGGTTGCTGGAAACACCATATATTTT.

The rearrangement uses TRBV5-1 and TRBJ1-4; D possibly corresponds to TRBD1 (5 bases). In germline, CDR1 is SGHRS, CDR2 YFSETQ. The V gene lost 5 bases and the J gene lost 2 bases, with 13 bases spanning the gap. This CDR3 contains 15 residues. The CDR3: CASSLGAATNEKLFF. CDR3 nucleotides: TGCGCCAGCAGTCTAGGGGCGGCGACTAATGAAAAACTGTTTTTT.

The chain has TRBV5-1 and TRBJ2-2; D remains unclear. This CDR3 is built from 14 residues. Germline loops: CDR1 SGHRS, CDR2 YFSETQ. V lost 3 bases, J lost 0 bases, and 6 bases lay in between. The CDR3 region is CASSYDANTGELFF. CDR3 coding DNA: TGCGCCAGCAGCTACGACGCGAACACCGGGGAGCTGTTTTTT.

The chain couples TRBV6-5 to TRBJ2-3; 10 bases are shared with TRBD2. CDR1 MNHEY and CDR2 SVGAGI come from the germline V gene. This CDR3 contains 15 residues. J was trimmed by 1 base and V by 4 bases; bases with no gene match: 2. The CDR3 sequence is CASSSLAGRTDTQYF. The CDR3 coding sequence is TGTGCCAGCAGTTCACTAGCGGGGCGCACAGATACGCAGTATTTT.

The CDR3 bases are TGTGCCAGCAGTAGAACGCCGGGACAGAAGGAGACCCAGTACTTC. Amino acid sequence: CASSRTPGQKETQYF. The chain carries TRBV6-5 and TRBJ2-5; 7 bases are a match to TRBD1. The CDR3 has 15 amino acids. Germline V gene lookup returns CDR1 MNHEY and CDR2 SVGAGI. Losses at the gene ends were 5 bases for V and 5 bases for J; bases not matched to a gene: 11.

The V call is TRBV28, the J call TRBJ1-2, with D perhaps matching TRBD1 (5 bases). The germline V gene encodes CDR1 MDHEN and CDR2 SYDVKM. The CDR3 length is 15 residues. V gave up 6 bases and J gave up 5 bases, with 19 bases separating them. The CDR3 DNA reads TGTGCCAGCAGACCCGTGGCAGGGAAACCATATGGCTACACCTTC. Protein: CASRPVAGKPYGYTF.

The gene calls are TRBV6-5 and TRBJ2-4; perhaps TRBD2 as D (5 bases). V was clipped by 5 bases and J by 8 bases, with 10 bases between them. This CDR3 region has 12 residues. Germline V gene lookup returns CDR1 MNHEY and CDR2 SVGAGI. In nucleotides, the CDR3 is TGTGCCAGCAGTACGGACTCGCACATTCAGTACTTC. Encoded protein: CASSTDSHIQYF.

In regard to this clone: Other DNA variants within this sample encode the same CDR3. The rearrangement links TRBV7-9 to TRBJ2-5, with a tentative D call TRBD1 (5 bases). Germline assignment: CDR1 SEHNR and CDR2 FQNEAQ (reference sequence). The ends were cut back, 3 bases at V and 5 bases at J, with 10 bases in the middle. CDR3 size: 13 residues. In nucleotides, the CDR3 is TGTGCCAGCAGCTTGCAGGGAACGGAGACCCAGTACTTC. As protein: CASSLQGTETQYF. The entire variable domain, with the rest obtained from reference TRBV7-9 and TRBJ2-5, is as follows: DTGVSQNPRHKITKRGQNVTFRCDPISEHNRLYWYRQTLGQGPEFLTYFQNEAQLEKSRLLSDRFSAERPKGSFSTLEIQRTEQGDSAMYLCASSLQGTETQYFGPGTRLLVL.

The chain joins TRBV27 to TRBJ2-2; 10 nucleotides match TRBD1. Germline values: CDR1 MNHEY, CDR2 SMNVEV (reference sequence). CDR3 length equals 16 residues. After removal of 1 base from V and 6 bases from J, the junction contained 5 bases not matched to a gene. DNA of the CDR3: TGTGCCAGCAGTTTATGGGGGACAGGGGTTCCCGGGGAGCTGTTTTTT. Its protein is CASSLWGTGVPGELFF.

The chain couples TRBV7-9 to TRBJ2-7; D is unclear. V was shortened by 5 bases and J by 3 bases, with 20 bases between the two germline ends. The CDR3 consists of 16 residues. The germline V gene has CDR1 SEHNR and CDR2 FQNEAQ (reference sequence). The CDR3 nucleotides read TGTGCCAGCAGCCCCCCGGTGACGGAGAGATACTACGAGCAGTACTTC. This codes for CASSPPVTERYYEQYF.

The chain has TRBV2 and TRBJ2-1; 9 positions agree with TRBD1. V lost 3 bases and J lost 6; bases outside the gene matches: 6. The germline V gene has CDR1 SNHLY and CDR2 FYNNEI. This CDR3 has 15 amino acids. CDR3 region: CASSDLQGAGNEQFF. DNA for the CDR3: TGTGCCAGCAGTGACCTACAGGGGGCGGGCAATGAGCAGTTCTTC.

The rearrangement uses TRBV7-2 and TRBJ1-2, with 9 positions matching TRBD1. V was clipped by 0 bases and J by 8 bases; unmatched bases: 7. Germline CDR1 is SGHTA and CDR2 is FQGNSA. CDR3 length equals 15 residues. CDR3 residues: CASSLALQGARGYTF. Written as DNA, the CDR3 is TGTGCCAGCAGCTTAGCTCTACAGGGGGCTAGGGGCTACACCTTC.

The rearrangement uses TRBV7-2 and TRBJ1-2, with D possibly matching TRBD1 (6 bases). Germline V CDR1 and CDR2: SGHTA, FQGNSA. Trimming left V 1 base short and J 5 bases short, with 11 bases between. This CDR3 contains 14 residues. CDR3 in DNA: TGTGCCAGCAGCTTAGGGACAGACATTTATGGCTACACCTTC. Translating it yields CASSLGTDIYGYTF.

The chain links TRBV11-2 to TRBJ2-7; D uncertain. This CDR3 comprises 16 residues. V was shortened by 5 bases and J by 1 base, with 18 bases between the two germline ends. The V gene's germline CDR1 is SGHAT and CDR2 FQNNGV. The CDR3 DNA sequence: TGTGCCAGCAGCGCCCTTTCCATTACGATATCCTACGAGCAGTACTTC. Translated, it gives CASSALSITISYEQYF.

Worth noting for this clone: The sample contains more than one DNA sequence encoding this CDR3. CDR3 DNA: TGTGCCAGCAGGGGGACAGGGGGGTACGAGCAGTACTTC. Its translation: CASRGTGGYEQYF. V usage is TRBV2 and J usage is TRBJ2-7; 11 bases are a match to TRBD1. In germline, CDR1 is SNHLY, CDR2 FYNNEI. V lost 6 bases, J lost 4 bases, and 2 bases stayed unmatched. This CDR3 has 13 residues.

V usage is TRBV5-8 and J usage is TRBJ2-1; D unresolved. Trimming left V 5 bases short and J 7 bases short, with 10 bases between. From germline, CDR1 is SGHTS and CDR2 YDEGEE. The CDR3 sequence is 12 residues long. CDR3 sequence reads: CASRPPRNEQFF. The CDR3 DNA sequence: TGTGCCAGCAGGCCTCCTAGGAATGAGCAGTTCTTC.